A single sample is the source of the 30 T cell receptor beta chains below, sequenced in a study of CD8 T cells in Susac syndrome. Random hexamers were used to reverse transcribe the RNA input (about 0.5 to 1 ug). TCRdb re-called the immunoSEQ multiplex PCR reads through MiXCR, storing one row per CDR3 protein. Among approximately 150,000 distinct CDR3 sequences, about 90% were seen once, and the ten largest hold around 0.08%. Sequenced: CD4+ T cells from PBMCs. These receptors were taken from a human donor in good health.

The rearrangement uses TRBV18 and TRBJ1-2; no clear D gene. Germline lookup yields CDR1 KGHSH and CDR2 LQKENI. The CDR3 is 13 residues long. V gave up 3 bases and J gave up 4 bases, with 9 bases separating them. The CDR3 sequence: CASSPDEIYGYTF. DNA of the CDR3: TGTGCCAGCTCACCCGACGAAATCTATGGCTACACCTTC.

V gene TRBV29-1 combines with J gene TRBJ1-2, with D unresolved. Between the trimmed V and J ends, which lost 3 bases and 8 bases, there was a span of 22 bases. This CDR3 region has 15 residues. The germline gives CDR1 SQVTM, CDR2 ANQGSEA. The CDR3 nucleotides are TGCAGCGTTGACCGGGTAGGGCGCCGAGGCGGCGGCTACACCTTC. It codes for CSVDRVGRRGGGYTF.

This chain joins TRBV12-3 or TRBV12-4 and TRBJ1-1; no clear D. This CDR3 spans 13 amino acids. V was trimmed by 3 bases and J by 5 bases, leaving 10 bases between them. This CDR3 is CASSFNGVTEAFF. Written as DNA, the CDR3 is TGTGCCAGCAGTTTCAACGGGGTTACTGAAGCTTTCTTT.

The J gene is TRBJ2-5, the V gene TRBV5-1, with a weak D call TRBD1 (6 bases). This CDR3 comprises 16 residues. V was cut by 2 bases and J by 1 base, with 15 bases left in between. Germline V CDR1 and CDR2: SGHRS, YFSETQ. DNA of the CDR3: TGCGCCAGCAGCTTTAGGGCGACAGGCGCCCAAGAGACCCAGTACTTC. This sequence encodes CASSFRATGAQETQYF.

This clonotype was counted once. CDR3 loop: CASSDLGYGYTF. The CDR3 DNA reads as TGTGCCAGCAGTGACTTAGGTTATGGCTACACCTTC. The chain joins TRBV2 to TRBJ1-2; D remains ambiguous. The CDR3 length is 12 residues. The V gene lost 3 bases and the J gene lost 5 bases, with 7 bases spanning the gap. Germline V gene sequence: CDR1 SNHLY, CDR2 FYNNEI.

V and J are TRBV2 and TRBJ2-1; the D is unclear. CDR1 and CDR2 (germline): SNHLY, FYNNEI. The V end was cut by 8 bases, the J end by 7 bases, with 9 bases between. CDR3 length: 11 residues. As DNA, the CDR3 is TGTGCCAGCCTGCGTGCGAATGAGCAGTTCTTC. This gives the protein CASLRANEQFF.

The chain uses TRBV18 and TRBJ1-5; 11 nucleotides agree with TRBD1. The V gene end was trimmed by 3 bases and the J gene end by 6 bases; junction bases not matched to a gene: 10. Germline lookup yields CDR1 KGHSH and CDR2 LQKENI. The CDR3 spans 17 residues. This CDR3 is CASSPRGTGGKGQPQHF. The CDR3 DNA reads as TGTGCCAGCTCACCCCGCGGGACAGGGGGTAAAGGTCAGCCCCAGCATTTT.

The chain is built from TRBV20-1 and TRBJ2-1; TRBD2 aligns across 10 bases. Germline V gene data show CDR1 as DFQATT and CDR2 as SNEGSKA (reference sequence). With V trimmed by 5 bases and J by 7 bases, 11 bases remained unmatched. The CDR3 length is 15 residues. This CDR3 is CSAPSSGRAGNEQFF. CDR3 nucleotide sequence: TGCAGTGCTCCCAGCAGCGGGAGGGCCGGGAATGAGCAGTTCTTC.

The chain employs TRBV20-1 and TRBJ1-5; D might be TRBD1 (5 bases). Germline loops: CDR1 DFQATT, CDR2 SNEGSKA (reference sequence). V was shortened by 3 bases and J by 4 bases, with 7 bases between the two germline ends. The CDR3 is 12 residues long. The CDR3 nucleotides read TGCAGTGCTAGTGGGGGGAATCAGCCCCAGCATTTT. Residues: CSASGGNQPQHF.

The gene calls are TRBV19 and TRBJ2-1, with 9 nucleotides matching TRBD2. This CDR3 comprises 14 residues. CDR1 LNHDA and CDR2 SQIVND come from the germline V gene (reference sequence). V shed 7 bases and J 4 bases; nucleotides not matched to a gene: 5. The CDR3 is CASKAGGLYNEQFF. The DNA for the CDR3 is TGTGCCAGTAAAGCGGGGGGCCTGTACAATGAGCAGTTCTTC.

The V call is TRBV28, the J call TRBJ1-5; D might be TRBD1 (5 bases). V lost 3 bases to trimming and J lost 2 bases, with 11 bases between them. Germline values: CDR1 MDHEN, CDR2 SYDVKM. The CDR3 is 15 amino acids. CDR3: CASSLAGRGNQPQHF. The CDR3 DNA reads TGTGCCAGCAGTTTGGCGGGGCGGGGCAATCAGCCCCAGCATTTT.

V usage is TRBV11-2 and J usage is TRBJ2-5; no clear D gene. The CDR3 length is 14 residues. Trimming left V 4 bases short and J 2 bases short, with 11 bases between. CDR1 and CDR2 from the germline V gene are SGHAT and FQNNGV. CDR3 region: CASSWRPRQETQYF. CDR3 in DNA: TGTGCCAGCAGCTGGAGACCGCGGCAAGAGACCCAGTACTTC. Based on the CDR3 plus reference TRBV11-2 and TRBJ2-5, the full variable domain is EAGVAQSPRYKIIEKRQSVAFWCNPISGHATLYWYQQILGQGPKLLIQFQNNGVVDDSQLPKDRFSAERLKGVDSTLKIQPAKLEDSAVYLCASSWRPRQETQYFGPGTRLLVL.

The CDR3 is CASSLWRGRDIGELFF. The DNA of the CDR3 is TGTGCCAGCAGCTTATGGAGGGGGCGCGATATCGGGGAGCTGTTTTTT. The V gene is TRBV7-9, the J gene TRBJ2-2; TRBD1 might be the D (7 bases). CDR1 and CDR2 from the germline V gene are SEHNR and FQNEAQ (reference sequence). The CDR3 is 16 amino acids. V was clipped by 2 bases and J by 7 bases, with 17 bases between them.

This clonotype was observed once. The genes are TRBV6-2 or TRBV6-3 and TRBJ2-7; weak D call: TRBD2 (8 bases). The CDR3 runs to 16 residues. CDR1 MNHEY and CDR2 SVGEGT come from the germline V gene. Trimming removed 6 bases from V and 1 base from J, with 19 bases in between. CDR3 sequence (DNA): TGTGCCAGCAGATCCATAGCGGGACAGCGATCCTACGAGCAGTACTTC. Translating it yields CASRSIAGQRSYEQYF.

CDR3 in DNA: TGTGCCAGCAGCCGAGTGGGGGAGACCCAGTACTTC. Residues: CASSRVGETQYF. This sequence joins TRBV3-1 and TRBJ2-5; D unclear. CDR3 length: 12 amino acids. V was shortened by 4 bases and J by 5 bases, with 8 bases between the two germline ends. Germline V gene sequence: CDR1 LGHDT, CDR2 YNNKEL (reference sequence).

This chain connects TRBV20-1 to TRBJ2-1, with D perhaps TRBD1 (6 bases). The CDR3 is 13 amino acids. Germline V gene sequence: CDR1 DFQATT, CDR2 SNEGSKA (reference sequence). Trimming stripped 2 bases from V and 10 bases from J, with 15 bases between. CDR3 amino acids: CSARQPTGLEQFF. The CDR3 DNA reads TGCAGTGCTAGACAACCCACAGGGTTAGAGCAGTTCTTC.

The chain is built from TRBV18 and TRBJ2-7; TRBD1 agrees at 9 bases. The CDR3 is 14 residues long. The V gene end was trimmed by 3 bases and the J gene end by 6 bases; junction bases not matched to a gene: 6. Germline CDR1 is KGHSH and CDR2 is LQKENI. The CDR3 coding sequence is TGTGCCAGCTCACCCCGGGACAGGGTCGGCGAGCAGTACTTC. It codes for CASSPRDRVGEQYF.

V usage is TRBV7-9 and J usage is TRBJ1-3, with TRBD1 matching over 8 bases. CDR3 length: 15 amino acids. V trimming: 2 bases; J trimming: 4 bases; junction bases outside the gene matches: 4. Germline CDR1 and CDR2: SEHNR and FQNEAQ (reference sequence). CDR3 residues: CASSLPRGPGNTIYF. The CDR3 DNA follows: TGTGCCAGCAGCTTACCCAGGGGGCCGGGAAACACCATATATTTT. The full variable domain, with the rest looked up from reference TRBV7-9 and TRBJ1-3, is DTGVSQNPRHKITKRGQNVTFRCDPISEHNRLYWYRQTLGQGPEFLTYFQNEAQLEKSRLLSDRFSAERPKGSFSTLEIQRTEQGDSAMYLCASSLPRGPGNTIYFGEGSWLTVV.

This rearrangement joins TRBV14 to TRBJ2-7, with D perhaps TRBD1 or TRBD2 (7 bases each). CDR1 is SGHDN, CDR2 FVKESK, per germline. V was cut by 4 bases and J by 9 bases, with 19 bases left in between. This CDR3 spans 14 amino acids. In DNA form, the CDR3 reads TGTGCCAGCAGCCCAGGGGGAGGGCTACGAGCGCAGTACTTC. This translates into CASSPGGGLRAQYF.

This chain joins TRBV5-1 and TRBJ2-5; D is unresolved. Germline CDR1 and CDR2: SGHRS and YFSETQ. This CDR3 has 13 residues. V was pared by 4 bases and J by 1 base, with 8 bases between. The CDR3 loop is CASSTPIQETQYF. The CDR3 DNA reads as TGCGCCAGCAGCACCCCGATCCAAGAGACCCAGTACTTC.

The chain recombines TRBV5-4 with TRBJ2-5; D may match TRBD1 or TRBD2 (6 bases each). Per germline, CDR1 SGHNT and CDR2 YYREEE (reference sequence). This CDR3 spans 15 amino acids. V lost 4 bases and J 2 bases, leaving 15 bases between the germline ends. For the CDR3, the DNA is TGTGCCAGCAGCCGGGACTCGACAGGACAAGAGACCCAGTACTTC. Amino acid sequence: CASSRDSTGQETQYF.

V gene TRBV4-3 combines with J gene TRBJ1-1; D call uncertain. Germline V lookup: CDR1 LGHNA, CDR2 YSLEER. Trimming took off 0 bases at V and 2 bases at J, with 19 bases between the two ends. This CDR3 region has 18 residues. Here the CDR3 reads CASSQDVIRAPRNTEAFF. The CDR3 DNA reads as TGCGCCAGCAGCCAAGATGTAATTCGGGCCCCGAGAAACACTGAAGCTTTCTTT.

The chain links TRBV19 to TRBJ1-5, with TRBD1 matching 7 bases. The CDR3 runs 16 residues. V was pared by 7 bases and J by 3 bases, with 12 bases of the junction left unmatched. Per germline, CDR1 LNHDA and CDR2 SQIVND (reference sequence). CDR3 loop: CASTFSRDSVNQPQHF. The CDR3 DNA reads TGTGCCAGTACCTTCAGCCGGGACAGCGTCAATCAGCCCCAGCATTTT.

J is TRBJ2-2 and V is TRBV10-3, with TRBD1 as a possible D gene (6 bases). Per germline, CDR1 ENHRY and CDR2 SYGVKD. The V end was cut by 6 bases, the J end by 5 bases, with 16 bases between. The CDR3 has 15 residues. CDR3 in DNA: TGTGCCATCAGAGAGAGGGGGAGAGAAACCGGGGAGCTGTTTTTT. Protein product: CAIRERGRETGELFF.

The CDR3 region has the DNA TGTGCCTGGAGGTTTTTTGGGGGGGGTACTGAAGCTTTCTTT. It encodes CAWRFFGGGTEAFF. This sequence joins TRBV30 and TRBJ1-1, with TRBD1 as a possible D gene (5 bases). The CDR3 loop spans 14 amino acids. V was shortened by 3 bases and J by 5 bases, with 16 bases between the two germline ends. Germline CDR1 GTSNPN, CDR2 SVGIG (reference sequence).

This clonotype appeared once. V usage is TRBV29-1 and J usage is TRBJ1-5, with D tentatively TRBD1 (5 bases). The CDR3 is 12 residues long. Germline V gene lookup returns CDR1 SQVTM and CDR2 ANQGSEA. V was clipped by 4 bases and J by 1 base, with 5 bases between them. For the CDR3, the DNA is TGCAGCGTTGGACAGAGCAATCAGCCCCAGCATTTT. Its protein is CSVGQSNQPQHF.

CDR3 nucleotide sequence: TGCGCCAGCAGCCAAGGAGCTGGACATGAAGACACTGAAGCTTTCTTT. Its translation is CASSQGAGHEDTEAFF. This chain uses TRBV4-3 with TRBJ1-1; tentatively, D is TRBD1 (5 bases). Germline CDR1 LGHNA, CDR2 YSLEER. The V end lost 1 base, the J end lost 3 bases, and 15 bases lay between the germline ends. This CDR3 region has 16 residues.

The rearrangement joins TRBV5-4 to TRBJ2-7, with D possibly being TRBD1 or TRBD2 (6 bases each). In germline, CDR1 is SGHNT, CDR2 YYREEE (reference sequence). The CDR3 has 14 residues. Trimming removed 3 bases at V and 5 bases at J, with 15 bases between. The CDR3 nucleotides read TGTGCCAGCAGCTCCGGGACTCCAGGGGACGAGCAGTACTTC. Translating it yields CASSSGTPGDEQYF.

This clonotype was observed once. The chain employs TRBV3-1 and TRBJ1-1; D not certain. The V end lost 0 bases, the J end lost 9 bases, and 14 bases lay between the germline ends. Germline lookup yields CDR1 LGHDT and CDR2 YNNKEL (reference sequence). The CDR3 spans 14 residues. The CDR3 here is CASSQDVVGRKAFF. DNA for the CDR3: TGTGCCAGCAGCCAAGACGTCGTGGGCAGAAAAGCTTTCTTT.

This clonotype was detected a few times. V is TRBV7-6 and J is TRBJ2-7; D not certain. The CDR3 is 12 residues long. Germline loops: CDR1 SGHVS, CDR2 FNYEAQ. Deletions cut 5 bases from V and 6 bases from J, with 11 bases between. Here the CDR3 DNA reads TGTGCCAGCAGCCCGCCCTTGGGCGAGCAGTACTTC. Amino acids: CASSPPLGEQYF.